A selection of T cell receptor beta chains follows, all from one sample in a study of blood T cell repertoires in COVID-19. The protocol was immunoSEQ multiplex PCR, while the TCRdb copy is restricted to in-frame clones and leaves out a portion. The top ten hold about 3.2% of the sample, which has fewer than 110,000 clones, almost 90% seen once. Sequencing input: peripheral blood. These receptors all come from a human donor in a cohort sampled during active COVID-19. CDR3s include the opening cysteine and the closing phenylalanine or tryptophan. The order of the fields is D gene, clone size, J gene, V gene, CDR3 protein. The D gene is left open where the match is weak. Rows may omit the clone size; those that give it use once, few, many or a size class.

D: TRBD1; size: .; J: TRBJ2-5; V: TRBV7-8; CDR3: CASSSYKTGGDETQYF
D: .; size: .; J: TRBJ1-1; V: TRBV4-3; CDR3: CASSQDFRGRWTEAFF
D: .; size: once; J: TRBJ2-7; V: TRBV6-5; CDR3: CASSYVGTLIYEQYF
D: TRBD2; size: .; J: TRBJ2-1; V: TRBV10-3; CDR3: CAISEERGGNNEQFF
D: .; size: once; J: TRBJ1-5; V: TRBV30; CDR3: CAWSGQFDQPQHF
D: .; size: .; J: TRBJ1-1; V: TRBV6-5; CDR3: CASSYDRRGTEAFF
D: .; size: many; J: TRBJ1-1; V: TRBV29-1; CDR3: CSAQENTEAFF
D: .; size: .; J: TRBJ2-3; V: TRBV19; CDR3: CASSIDSGTQYF
D: TRBD1; size: .; J: TRBJ1-1; V: TRBV5-1; CDR3: CASSLSGTGNTEAFF
D: .; size: .; J: TRBJ1-5; V: TRBV24-1; CDR3: CATSVGGNQPQHF
D: .; size: few; J: TRBJ2-6; V: TRBV12-5; CDR3: CASGLVGTPGSGANVLTF
D: TRBD2; size: .; J: TRBJ2-3; V: TRBV7-2; CDR3: CASSLQREPFSTDTQYF
D: .; size: few; J: TRBJ2-5; V: TRBV4-3; CDR3: CASSQGKGRGETQYF
D: .; size: .; J: TRBJ2-3; V: TRBV19; CDR3: CASSIEGGASTDTQYF
D: .; size: .; J: TRBJ2-2; V: TRBV7-2; CDR3: CASSWRGGIGAGELFF
D: .; size: .; J: TRBJ2-1; V: TRBV6-6; CDR3: CASSRGGSYNEQFF
D: .; size: once; J: TRBJ1-1; V: TRBV2; CDR3: CASSGWGSTPEAFF
D: .; size: .; J: TRBJ1-1; V: TRBV7-6; CDR3: CASSSTGGPNRGGEAFF
D: TRBD1; size: .; J: TRBJ2-5; V: TRBV6-2/TRBV6-3; CDR3: CASSYRRRGIVETQYF
D: TRBD1; size: .; J: TRBJ1-1; V: TRBV6-5; CDR3: CASSQQGLNTEAFF
D: TRBD1; size: once; J: TRBJ1-2; V: TRBV6-6; CDR3: CASSSWTGEYGYTF
D: TRBD2; size: few; J: TRBJ2-1; V: TRBV11-3; CDR3: CASSLRTSGTVKPNEQFF
D: .; size: .; J: TRBJ2-5; V: TRBV4-1; CDR3: CASSQLNLGGLWETQYF
D: .; size: once; J: TRBJ2-6; V: TRBV5-1; CDR3: CASSLGPPRANVLTF
D: TRBD2; size: .; J: TRBJ2-7; V: TRBV7-9; CDR3: CASSSGTSGGKQYF
D: .; size: once; J: TRBJ2-7; V: TRBV5-4; CDR3: CASSFVRGEQYF
D: .; size: .; J: TRBJ1-4; V: TRBV19; CDR3: CASSIDSTNEKLFF
D: TRBD1; size: .; J: TRBJ1-1; V: TRBV27; CDR3: CASSLTIRTGGTEAFF
D: TRBD1; size: .; J: TRBJ1-5; V: TRBV7-2; CDR3: CASSFLFRGQPQHF
D: TRBD1; size: few; J: TRBJ2-7; V: TRBV6-2/TRBV6-3; CDR3: CASSTWDRSSYEQYF
D: .; size: few; J: TRBJ1-2; V: TRBV4-3; CDR3: CASSQEGRDFDGYTF
D: .; size: .; J: TRBJ2-4; V: TRBV10-2; CDR3: CASTLLNIQYF
D: .; size: .; J: TRBJ2-2; V: TRBV7-2; CDR3: CASSLSGTNTGELFF
D: TRBD1; size: .; J: TRBJ1-1; V: TRBV2; CDR3: CATSGGVTEAFF
D: .; size: .; J: TRBJ2-7; V: TRBV19; CDR3: CASSIGNWAGSSYEQYF
D: .; size: .; J: TRBJ1-1; V: TRBV23-1; CDR3: CASSQRQGREAFF
D: TRBD2; size: .; J: TRBJ2-3; V: TRBV4-2; CDR3: CASSLPPGLAGGSGTDTQYF
D: .; size: .; J: TRBJ2-5; V: TRBV6-6; CDR3: CASSRGALETQYF
D: TRBD1; size: few; J: TRBJ1-5; V: TRBV5-6; CDR3: CASSSSSDRDNQPQHF
D: .; size: .; J: TRBJ1-2; V: TRBV7-2; CDR3: CASSYLQISYGYTF
D: .; size: .; J: TRBJ1-1; V: TRBV3-1/TRBV3-2; CDR3: CASSRLTMNTEAFF
D: TRBD1; size: .; J: TRBJ1-2; V: TRBV6-5; CDR3: CASRRPGGGDGYTF
D: TRBD1; size: once; J: TRBJ2-7; V: TRBV4-1; CDR3: CASSDRQGLEQYF
D: TRBD1; size: .; J: TRBJ1-1; V: TRBV2; CDR3: CASTATQGTTEAFF
D: TRBD1; size: .; J: TRBJ1-1; V: TRBV4-1; CDR3: CASSPIGTGRANTEAFF
D: .; size: .; J: TRBJ1-1; V: TRBV10-1; CDR3: CASSAGRYNTEAFF
D: .; size: once; J: TRBJ2-7; V: TRBV6-5; CDR3: CASSLGTTYEQYF
D: .; size: once; J: TRBJ2-7; V: TRBV28; CDR3: CASSFWKGRREQYF
D: .; size: .; J: TRBJ2-7; V: TRBV5-8; CDR3: CASSQTYEQYF
D: TRBD2; size: .; J: TRBJ2-7; V: TRBV5-6; CDR3: CASSLFLVAGASYEQYF
D: .; size: .; J: TRBJ1-4; V: TRBV5-1; CDR3: CASSTGGTNEKLFF
D: .; size: .; J: TRBJ1-1; V: TRBV29-1; CDR3: CSVSRGNTEAFF
D: TRBD1; size: .; J: TRBJ2-3; V: TRBV5-1; CDR3: CASSLTGVITDTQYF
D: TRBD2; size: .; J: TRBJ2-1; V: TRBV11-2; CDR3: CASSSPSGNNEQFF
D: TRBD1; size: .; J: TRBJ1-1; V: TRBV30; CDR3: CAWKTGANTEAFF
D: TRBD1; size: .; J: TRBJ2-7; V: TRBV15; CDR3: CATSRYRDRGVDEQYF
D: TRBD1; size: .; J: TRBJ1-1; V: TRBV5-6; CDR3: CASSLVGQGASVAFF
D: TRBD1; size: .; J: TRBJ1-5; V: TRBV18; CDR3: CASSLTGTDNQPQHF
D: .; size: .; J: TRBJ2-5; V: TRBV5-1; CDR3: CASSLSETQYF